This T cell receptor beta chain was sequenced during a study of blood T cell repertoires in COVID-19. Across the whole study: COVID-19 samples collected from the United States, Italy and Spain covered acute and convalescent phases.

Generated by immunoSEQ multiplex PCR, the TCRdb table keeps only in-frame clones and is missing some. This table holds hundreds of thousands of clones, approximately 90% found once. The CDR3 totals 11 residues. Germline V CDR1 and CDR2: SGHTA, FQGTGA. Trimming shortened V by 2 bases and J by 10 bases, and 9 bases separated the two germline ends. Specimen: PBMCs or T cells enriched from blood (not recorded which). The V gene is TRBV7-3, the J gene TRBJ2-7, with D maybe TRBD2 (5 bases). This sequence originates from a woman aged 55-75 years in a cohort exposed to, infected with or recovered from COVID-19 (not recorded which). CDR3 nucleotide sequence: TGTGCCAGCAGCTTAGGTGGACTCCAGTACTTC. As protein: CASSLGGLQYF. The whole variable domain, filled in from reference TRBV7-3 and TRBJ2-7, reads GAGVSQTPSNKVTEKGKYVELRCDPISGHTALYWYRQSLGQGPEFLIYFQGTGAADDSGLPNDRFFAVRPEGSVSTLKIQRTERGDSAVYLCASSLGGLQYFGPGTRLTVT.